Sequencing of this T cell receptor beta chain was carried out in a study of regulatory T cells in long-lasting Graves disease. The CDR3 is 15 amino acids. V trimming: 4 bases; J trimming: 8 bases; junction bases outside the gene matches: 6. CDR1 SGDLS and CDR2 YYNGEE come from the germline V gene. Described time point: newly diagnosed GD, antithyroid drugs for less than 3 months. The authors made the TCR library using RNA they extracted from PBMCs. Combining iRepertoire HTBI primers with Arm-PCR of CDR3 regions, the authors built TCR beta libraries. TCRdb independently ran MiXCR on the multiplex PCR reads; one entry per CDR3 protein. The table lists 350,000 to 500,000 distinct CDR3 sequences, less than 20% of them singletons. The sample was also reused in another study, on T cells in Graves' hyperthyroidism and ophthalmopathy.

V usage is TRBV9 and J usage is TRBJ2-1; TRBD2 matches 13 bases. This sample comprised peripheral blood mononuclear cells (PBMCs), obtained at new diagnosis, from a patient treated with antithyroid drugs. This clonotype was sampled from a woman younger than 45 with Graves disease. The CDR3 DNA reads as TGTGCCAGCAGCCCCCCCGGGACTAGCGGGGATGAGCAGTTCTTC. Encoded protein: CASSPPGTSGDEQFF.